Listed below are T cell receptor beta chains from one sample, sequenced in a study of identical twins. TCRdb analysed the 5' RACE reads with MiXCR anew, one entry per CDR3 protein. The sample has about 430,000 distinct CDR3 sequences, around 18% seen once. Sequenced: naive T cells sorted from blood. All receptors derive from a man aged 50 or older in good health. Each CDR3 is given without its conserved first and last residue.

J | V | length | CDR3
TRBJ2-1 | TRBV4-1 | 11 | ASSQVGYNEQF
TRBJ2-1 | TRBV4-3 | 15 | ASSQDLWRGAYNEQF
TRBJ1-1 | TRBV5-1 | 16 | ASSLEVPGQGAGTEAF
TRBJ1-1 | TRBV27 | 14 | ASSFIGQVTMTEAF
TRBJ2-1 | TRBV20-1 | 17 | SARDSQRGDPGTYNEQF
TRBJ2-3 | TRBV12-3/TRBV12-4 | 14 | ASSSSSGGSTDTQY
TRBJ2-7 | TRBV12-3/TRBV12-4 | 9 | ASQLAYEQY
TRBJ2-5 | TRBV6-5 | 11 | ASSYPGTETQY
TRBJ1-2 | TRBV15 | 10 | ATSRDRVGYT
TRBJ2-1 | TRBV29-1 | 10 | SVADRLNEQF
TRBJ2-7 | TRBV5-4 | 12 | ASRRQGPSYEQY
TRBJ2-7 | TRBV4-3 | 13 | ASSPDAGTPAEQY
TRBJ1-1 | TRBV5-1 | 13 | ASSGAGGVISEAF
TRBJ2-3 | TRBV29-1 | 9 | SADPTDTQY
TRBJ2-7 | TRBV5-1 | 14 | ASSLMGTSGTYEQY
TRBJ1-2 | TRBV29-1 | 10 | SVEGDFLGDT
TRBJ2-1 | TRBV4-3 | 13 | ASSQDGEVYNEQF
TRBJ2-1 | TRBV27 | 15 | ASSLSPTGARHNEQF
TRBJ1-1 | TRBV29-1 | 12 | SVGTTGPNTEAF
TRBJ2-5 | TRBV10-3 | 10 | ATEDLQETQY
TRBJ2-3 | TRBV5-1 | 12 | ASSRADPTDTQY
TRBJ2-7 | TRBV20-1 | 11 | SATQTGFGEQY
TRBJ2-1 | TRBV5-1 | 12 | ASSLDPQTFHWF
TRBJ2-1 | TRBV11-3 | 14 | ASSPHPWTGLNEQF
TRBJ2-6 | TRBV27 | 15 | ASSSTSPISGANVLT
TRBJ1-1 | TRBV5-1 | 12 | ASSLWYMNTEAF
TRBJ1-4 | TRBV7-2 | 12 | ASSSGLKNEKLF
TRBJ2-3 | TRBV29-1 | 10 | SVKRGLDTQY
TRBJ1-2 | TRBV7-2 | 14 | ASSLVAGAGNYGYT
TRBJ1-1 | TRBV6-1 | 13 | ASSTKGQGRTEAF
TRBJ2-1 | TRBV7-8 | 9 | ASSLAGVWF
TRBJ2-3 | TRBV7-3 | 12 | ASSPSGSSDTQY
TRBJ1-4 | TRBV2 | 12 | ASSTPGQVEELF
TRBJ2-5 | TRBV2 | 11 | ASTYRAQETQY
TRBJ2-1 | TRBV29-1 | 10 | SGGLAFDEQF
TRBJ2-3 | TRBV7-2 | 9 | ASSRLDTQY
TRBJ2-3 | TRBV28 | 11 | ATRTSGLDTQY
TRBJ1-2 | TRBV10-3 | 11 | AISVDGNYGYT
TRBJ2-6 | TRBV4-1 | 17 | ASSQSGTGVKAGANVLT
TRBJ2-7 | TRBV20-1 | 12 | SVEPGRGVYEQY
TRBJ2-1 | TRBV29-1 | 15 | SVAALAGTGFYNEQF
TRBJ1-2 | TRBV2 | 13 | ASSTRRESFYGYT
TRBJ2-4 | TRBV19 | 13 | ASSREGLAKNIQY
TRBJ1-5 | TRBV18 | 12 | ASSLTRGVQPQH
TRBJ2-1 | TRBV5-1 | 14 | ASSQTSGGVYNEQF
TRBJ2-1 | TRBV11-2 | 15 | ASSLKMLGGLDYEQF
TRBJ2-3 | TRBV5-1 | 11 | ASEGLAGDTQY
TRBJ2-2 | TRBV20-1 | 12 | SAKRDLNTGELF
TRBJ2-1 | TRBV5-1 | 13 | ASGLAGGPVNEQF
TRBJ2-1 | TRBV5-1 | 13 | ASSLWTSGANEQF
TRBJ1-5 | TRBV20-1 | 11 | SARENSNQPQH
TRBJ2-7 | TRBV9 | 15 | ASSVGPSGRQGYEQY
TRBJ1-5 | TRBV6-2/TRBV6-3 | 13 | ASGTGGNGNQPQH